The 18 T cell receptor beta chains listed next were all sequenced from one sample in a study of cytomegalovirus exposure and HLA in healthy donors. PCR primers comprised 60 Vbeta and 13 Jbeta primers. Here immunoSEQ multiplex PCR was the method, and the copy in TCRdb shows in-frame clones only, minus some. The sample has 210,000 or so clones, about 89% seen once. Sequences were obtained from PBMCs. The receptors stem from a man younger than 45 in good health and CMV-seronegative.

The chain is built from TRBV20-1 and TRBJ1-2; D remains ambiguous. Trimming left V 6 bases short and J 2 bases short, with 7 bases between. This CDR3 region has 11 residues. Germline V gene lookup returns CDR1 DFQATT and CDR2 SNEGSKA (reference sequence). CDR3 in DNA: TGCAGTGCAGCGGGCAACTATGGCTACACCTTC. It codes for CSAAGNYGYTF.

This clone appeared a few times. The chain carries TRBV28 and TRBJ1-2; 8 positions agree with TRBD1. Trimming removed 7 bases from V and 7 bases from J; junction bases left unmatched: 14. The germline V gene has CDR1 MDHEN and CDR2 SYDVKM. This CDR3 is built from 15 residues. The CDR3 spells CASNTYEDREGGYTF. The CDR3 DNA sequence: TGTGCCAGCAACACATACGAGGACAGGGAGGGTGGCTACACCTTC.

This sequence joins TRBV11-1 and TRBJ2-3, with no clear D. This CDR3 has 16 amino acids. Trimming removed 5 bases from V and 0 bases from J, with 15 bases in between. Germline lookup yields CDR1 SGHAT and CDR2 FQDESV (reference sequence). In DNA, the CDR3 is TGTGCCAGCAGCCGTAGGAGTGTTGTCAGCACAGATACGCAGTATTTT. Translated, it gives CASSRRSVVSTDTQYF.

The chain carries TRBV7-2 and TRBJ2-1; 9 bases are shared with TRBD2. This CDR3 region has 15 residues. Germline loops: CDR1 SGHTA, CDR2 FQGNSA. Germline trimming cut 5 bases from V and 7 bases from J; bases unmatched to any gene: 9. CDR3 sequence reads: CASSVSGGRGNEQFF. CDR3 in DNA: TGTGCCAGCAGCGTGAGCGGGGGGCGGGGGAATGAGCAGTTCTTC.

This clone has only one observation. V and J are TRBV5-1 and TRBJ2-7; 7 nucleotides line up with TRBD2. Germline V gene lookup returns CDR1 SGHRS and CDR2 YFSETQ. J was trimmed by 4 bases and V by 0 bases; bases with no gene match: 1. The length of the CDR3 is 13 residues. This CDR3 reads CASSLGEGYEQYF. CDR3 bases: TGCGCCAGCAGCTTGGGGGAGGGGTACGAGCAGTACTTC. The entire variable domain, with the rest obtained from reference TRBV5-1 and TRBJ2-7, is as follows: KAGVTQTPRYLIKTRGQQVTLSCSPISGHRSVSWYQQTPGQGLQFLFEYFSETQRNKGNFPGRFSGRQFSNSRSEMNVSTLELGDSALYLCASSLGEGYEQYFGPGTRLTVT.

This chain joins TRBV5-1 and TRBJ1-6; TRBD1 agrees at 9 bases. This CDR3 has 17 residues. V lost 0 bases, J lost 9 bases, and 10 bases stayed unmatched. Germline V gene sequence: CDR1 SGHRS, CDR2 YFSETQ. Written as DNA, the CDR3 is TGCGCCAGCAGCTTGGAACCTGCCGGGACAGGGTTTTCACCCCTCCACTTT. Translated: CASSLEPAGTGFSPLHF.

The chain combines TRBV4-1 with TRBJ2-2; 11 nucleotides align to TRBD2. Germline lookup yields CDR1 MGHRA and CDR2 YSYEKL. The CDR3 spans 18 residues. The J segment lost 8 bases and the V segment lost 2 bases, leaving 13 bases of the junction unmatched. The CDR3 loop is CASSQPKGTSGGYGELFF. CDR3 coding DNA: TGCGCCAGCAGCCAACCCAAAGGCACTAGCGGGGGATATGGGGAGCTGTTTTTT.

V gene TRBV19 combines with J gene TRBJ1-2, with no clear D. Germline V gene lookup returns CDR1 LNHDA and CDR2 SQIVND (reference sequence). The CDR3 extends over 15 amino acids. V was cut by 1 base and J by 0 bases, with 9 bases left in between. CDR3 loop: CASSIVKGANYGYTF. DNA of the CDR3: TGTGCCAGTAGTATAGTGAAGGGAGCTAACTATGGCTACACCTTC.

This clone occurred once. The V call is TRBV28, the J call TRBJ1-2, with D possibly TRBD1 on 5 matching bases. The CDR3 is made up of 15 amino acids. V shed 5 bases and J shed 7 bases, with 20 bases lying between them. Germline V CDR1 and CDR2: MDHEN, SYDVKM. The CDR3 coding sequence is TGTGCCAGCAGTCCTTACCGGGGGATAGGACGTGGCTACACCTTC. Amino acids: CASSPYRGIGRGYTF.

The chain couples TRBV7-6 to TRBJ2-1; 14 positions agree with TRBD2. The germline CDR1 and CDR2 sequences are SGHVS and FNYEAQ. The CDR3 consists of 19 residues. Trimming at V came to 0 bases and at J to 6 bases, leaving 10 bases not matched to a gene. The CDR3 spells CASSLALSLGTSGGNEQFF. In nucleotides, the CDR3 is TGTGCCAGCAGCTTAGCGCTTTCTCTAGGGACTAGCGGGGGCAATGAGCAGTTCTTC.

The chain couples TRBV6-5 to TRBJ1-2, with 7 bases lining up with TRBD1. With V trimmed by 2 bases and J by 6 bases, 9 bases remained unmatched. Germline V lookup: CDR1 MNHEY, CDR2 SVGAGI. The CDR3 is made up of 15 amino acids. The CDR3 loop reads CASSYTMTGMDGYTF. The CDR3 DNA sequence: TGTGCCAGCAGTTACACTATGACAGGGATGGATGGCTACACCTTC.

The chain couples TRBV27 to TRBJ2-7, with a possible D match to TRBD2 (8 bases). The germline gives CDR1 MNHEY, CDR2 SMNVEV (reference sequence). With 2 bases removed from V and 5 bases from J, the gap between germline ends came to 13 bases. This CDR3 has 14 residues. The CDR3 region has the DNA TGTGCCAGCAGTTTAGGGACAGCGGGGGACGAGCAGTACTTC. As protein: CASSLGTAGDEQYF.

J is TRBJ2-6 and V is TRBV2; 9 bases map to TRBD1. Germline CDR1 and CDR2: SNHLY and FYNNEI. The length of the CDR3 is 15 residues. The ends lost 6 bases at V and 3 bases at J; junction bases unmatched: 3. The CDR3 spells CASRDRGGGANVLTF. DNA for the CDR3: TGTGCCAGCAGGGACAGGGGAGGTGGGGCCAACGTCCTGACTTTC.

Points on this clone: The sample holds other DNA sequences that translate to the same CDR3. The chain has TRBV19 and TRBJ1-3; D unclear. The ends were cut back, 7 bases at V and 0 bases at J, with 10 bases in the middle. Germline assignment: CDR1 LNHDA and CDR2 SQIVND (reference sequence). The CDR3 extends over 14 amino acids. The CDR3 DNA reads as TGTGCCAGTAAAGCGGGCTACTCTGGAAACACCATATATTTT. Protein: CASKAGYSGNTIYF.

CDR3 region: CASSQTGTGLDTQYF. The DNA for the CDR3 is TGCGCCAGCAGCCAAACAGGGACCGGGCTGGATACGCAGTATTTT. The genes are TRBV5-1 and TRBJ2-3, with D tentatively TRBD1 (6 bases). CDR1 and CDR2 (germline): SGHRS, YFSETQ. The CDR3 sequence is 15 residues long. V lost 4 bases, J lost 6 bases, and 18 bases lay in between.

This chain joins TRBV11-2 and TRBJ2-3; D is ambiguous. Trimming cost V 7 bases and J 0 bases, with 14 bases left between them. Germline V gene sequence: CDR1 SGHAT, CDR2 FQNNGV. The length of the CDR3 is 15 residues. The CDR3 protein is CASNPRGSSTDTQYF. Written as DNA, the CDR3 is TGTGCCAGCAACCCTCGAGGTTCTAGCACAGATACGCAGTATTTT.

This rearrangement joins TRBV6-6 to TRBJ1-4, with 9 positions matching TRBD1. Germline values: CDR1 MNHNY, CDR2 SVGAGI (reference sequence). Germline trimming cut 6 bases from V and 3 bases from J; bases unmatched to any gene: 5. The CDR3 is 15 residues long. CDR3 loop: CASSRGQGPNEKLFF. CDR3 nucleotide sequence: TGTGCCAGCAGCAGGGGACAGGGTCCTAATGAAAAACTGTTTTTT.

The chain joins TRBV7-9 to TRBJ2-1; TRBD1 is a possible D gene (6 bases). The germline gives CDR1 SEHNR, CDR2 FQNEAQ (reference sequence). V was pared by 7 bases and J by 3 bases, with 16 bases between. This CDR3 has 15 amino acids. The CDR3: CASIPNRGSYNEQFF. Written as DNA, the CDR3 is TGTGCCAGCATCCCGAATAGGGGGAGCTACAATGAGCAGTTCTTC.